This T cell receptor (beta chain) was captured in a study of shared clonotypes between healthy human individuals. Whole-study context: CD8 memory received one plate per donor, CD8 naive two, CD4 memory three and CD4 naive three.

Study-level points and caveats: A handful of donors had around 5% of their naive CD4 clonotypes in common. Generally, estimated richness proved larger in naive subsets than it did in memory subsets.

Sequencing was performed with immunoSEQ multiplex PCR; in TCRdb, only in-frame clones are kept and a portion is missing. The data contain over 700,000 clones, around 77% of them seen just once; the ten biggest clones take up more than 1.5%. This clone was detected only a few times. What it binds is not known. This TCR was sampled from a woman aged 25 to 39 in good health. The sequencing sample was made of memory CD4+ T cells sorted from blood. Subset described: CD45RA-negative fraction.

The chain's CDR3 is CATSSTGQNTEAFF. The CDR3 bases are TGTGCCACCAGCAGTACGGGACAGAACACTGAAGCTTTCTTT. The genes are TRBV15 and TRBJ1-1, with D possibly being TRBD1 (6 bases). Trimming removed 3 bases at V and 1 base at J, with 9 bases between. Germline-derived CDR1 and CDR2 are LNHNV and YYDKDF (reference sequence). The CDR3 runs to 14 residues.